Detailed here is one TCR beta chain. Its antigen specificity is not known. The sample holds no much larger clone one base away, and base qualities are not on file. The data originate from a study of T-cell memory formation after mild COVID-19 (dated by TCRdb to the early 2020s). About the investigation overall: TCR sequence clusters from the two donors were found to be largely donor specific. Longitudinal TCRalpha and TCRbeta repertoire sequencing tracked T-cell clones expanding and contracting after mild COVID-19 in a couple of donors. The cohort comprised two young, previously healthy adult volunteers, one female and one male. Paper-wide results and their limitations: Contracting CD4+ clones appeared mostly in the CM and EM memory subsets, whereas CD8+ clones were enriched in EMRA. Some responding clones were detected in pre-infection memory, suggesting pre-existing cross-reactive memory T cells joined the SARS-CoV-2 response. SARS-CoV-2 specificity of the second-wave clones peaking on day 37 was not confirmed. Balanced CD4/CD8 phenotypes were observed for clones contracting from day 15 to 85, whereas a bias towards CD4+ was observed for a second wave of clones expanding from day 15 to 37. The study covered only a couple of mild cases, and larger cohorts including severe cases with pre-infection samples were considered necessary.

Sequencing instrument: Illumina NovaSeq 6000. TCRalpha and TCRbeta cDNA libraries were built by 5'RACE with constant-segment primers, adding sample barcodes and unique molecular identifiers. Trizol reagent was used to extract RNA from every sample. Libraries were amplified in two PCR steps, with a second sample barcode and Illumina TruSeq adapters added in the second step. The libraries were sequenced on an Illumina NovaSeq using 2 x 150 bp paired-end reads. In the original analysis: The reads were demultiplexed and collapsed into UMI-guided consensus sequences using migec v1.2.7. With mixcr v2.1.11, UMI consensuses were aligned to TRA and TRB V and J templates and assembled into clonotypes. A clonotype was counted as expanded or contracted only when both edgeR and NoisET called the clonotype significant, with the noise models trained on biological replicates. For edgeR calls, the thresholds were a false discovery rate-adjusted p below 0.01 and a log2 fold-change of 1. PCA with hierarchical clustering of max-normalized trajectories of the 1000 most abundant clonotypes was used as exploratory dynamics analysis. The CD4 or CD8 phenotype of responding clones was assigned using the separately sequenced CD4+ and CD8+ repertoires. The public reads were run again by TCRdb, first through fastp at Q25 and then through MiXCR, and only productive beta chains were kept. Every CDR3 protein is listed once, alongside the most common genes and DNA of its rows. These V and J calls rely on TCRdb rather than the paper's analysis. Within this sample are a few hundred thousand distinct CDR3 sequences, with 20% of them counted one time only. Clones ranked in the top ten supply under 25% of the sample.

Taken from the germline V gene, the CDR1 and CDR2 loops are SQVTM and ANQGSEA. The CDR3 has 12 amino acids, counting the end cysteine and phenylalanine. The CDR3 DNA has 36 bases and is translated from base 1. Trimming at the junction amounts to 4 bases on V and 6 bases on J, and the germline ends lie 13 bases apart. PBMCs were isolated by Ficoll-Paque density gradient centrifugation. What was sequenced was PBMCs or a T cell subset sorted from them (not recorded which). The sequence is built from TRBV29-1 and TRBJ2-7; a weak D assignment points to TRBD2 (7 bases agree). This sequence originates from a man aged 18 to 29 who had mild COVID-19 (a few samples of this study predate the infection). The sample titles of this study are shuffled in the database, so cell type and time point are left out; the donor was told from shared clones. The CDR3 protein: CSVARGAGEQYF. The DNA is TGCAGCGTTGCACGGGGGGCGGGCGAGCAGTACTTC.